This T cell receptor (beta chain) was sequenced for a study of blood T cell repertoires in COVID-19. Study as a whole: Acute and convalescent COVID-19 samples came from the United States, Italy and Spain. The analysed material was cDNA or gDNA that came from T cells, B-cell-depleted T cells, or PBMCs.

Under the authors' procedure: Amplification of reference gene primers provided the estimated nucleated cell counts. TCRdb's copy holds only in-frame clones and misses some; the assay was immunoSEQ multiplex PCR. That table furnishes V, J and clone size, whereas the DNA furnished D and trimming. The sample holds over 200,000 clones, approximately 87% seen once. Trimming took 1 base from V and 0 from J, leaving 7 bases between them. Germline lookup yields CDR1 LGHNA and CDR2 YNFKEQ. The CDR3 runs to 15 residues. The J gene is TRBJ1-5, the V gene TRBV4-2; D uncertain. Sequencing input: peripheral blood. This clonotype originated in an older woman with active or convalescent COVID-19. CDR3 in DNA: TGTGCCAGCAGCCAAGCGTTCTATAGCAATCAGCCCCAGCATTTT. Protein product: CASSQAFYSNQPQHF.